This entry lists 18 T cell receptor beta chains sequenced from one sample in a study of blood T cell repertoires in COVID-19. Here immunoSEQ multiplex PCR was the method, and the copy in TCRdb shows in-frame clones only, minus some. The table has about 490,000 clones, 70% to 90% seen once. The sequencing input was peripheral blood. Source of these receptors: a human donor in a cohort sampled during active COVID-19.

The chain is built from TRBV7-2 and TRBJ2-2; possible D gene TRBD1, 5 bases. V dropped 0 bases and J dropped 1 base, with 6 bases sitting between them. CDR3 size: 15 residues. Germline CDR1 SGHTA, CDR2 FQGNSA. The CDR3 region is CASSLAQGNTGELFF. DNA of the CDR3: TGTGCCAGCAGCTTAGCTCAGGGGAACACCGGGGAGCTGTTTTTT.

J is TRBJ2-3 and V is TRBV7-2; 11 bases are a match to TRBD2. CDR1 and CDR2 from the germline V gene are SGHTA and FQGNSA. The CDR3 is 15 amino acids. V trimming: 6 bases; J trimming: 3 bases; junction bases outside the gene matches: 5. The CDR3 region is CASRLASGRTDTQYF. CDR3 coding DNA: TGTGCCAGCAGACTGGCTAGCGGGAGGACAGATACGCAGTATTTT.

The count of this clone is one. The chain has TRBV11-2 and TRBJ1-5; 7 positions match TRBD1. The trim removed 5 bases at V and 3 bases at J, leaving 4 bases unmatched. CDR1 and CDR2 (germline): SGHAT, FQNNGV. This CDR3 contains 14 residues. The CDR3, as DNA: TGTGCCAGCAGCCAGACAGGGTACAATCAGCCCCAGCATTTT. It translates to CASSQTGYNQPQHF.

The chain is built from TRBV6-5 and TRBJ2-1; possibly TRBD1 for D (5 bases). Germline V gene sequence: CDR1 MNHEY, CDR2 SVGAGI. The V gene lost 8 bases and the J gene lost 0 bases, with 11 bases spanning the gap. The CDR3 covers 14 residues. CDR3 in DNA: TGTGCCAGCCGCCATAGGGGCTCCTACAATGAGCAGTTCTTC. Its protein is CASRHRGSYNEQFF.

V gene TRBV18 combines with J gene TRBJ2-7; 10 bases map to TRBD1. The CDR3 spans 13 residues. V dropped 5 bases and J dropped 6; count of bases not matched to a gene: 4. In germline, CDR1 is KGHSH, CDR2 LQKENI. This chain's CDR3 is CASSATGGREQYF. The CDR3 nucleotides are TGTGCCAGCTCAGCGACAGGGGGCCGCGAGCAGTACTTC.

V gene TRBV25-1 combines with J gene TRBJ2-5; 12 bases are shared with TRBD1. V gave up 6 bases and J gave up 5 bases; unmatched junction bases: 7. The CDR3 spans 15 residues. CDR1 and CDR2 from the germline V gene are MGHDK and SYGVNS. The DNA of the CDR3 is TGTGCCAGCAGCTATGGGACAGGGGGCTGGGAGACCCAGTACTTC. Encoded protein: CASSYGTGGWETQYF. The full variable domain, rest sourced from reference TRBV25-1 and TRBJ2-5, is EADIYQTPRYLVIGTGKKITLECSQTMGHDKMYWYQQDPGMELHLIHYSYGVNSTEKGDLSSESTVSRIRTEHFPLTLESARPSHTSQYLCASSYGTGGWETQYFGPGTRLLVL.

The table lists this clone with a count of one. This chain uses TRBV20-1 with TRBJ2-7, with TRBD2 matching 9 bases. Germline trimming cut 3 bases from V and 6 bases from J; bases unmatched to any gene: 12. CDR3 size: 15 residues. CDR1 and CDR2 from the germline V gene are DFQATT and SNEGSKA (reference sequence). The CDR3 protein is CSASASGLAILEQYF. The CDR3 DNA follows: TGCAGTGCTAGTGCCTCGGGACTAGCTATACTCGAGCAGTACTTC.

The chain uses TRBV7-9 and TRBJ2-7; D gene unclear. The CDR3 runs to 12 residues. V was trimmed by 5 bases and J by 4 bases, leaving 9 bases between them. The germline V gene encodes CDR1 SEHNR and CDR2 FQNEAQ (reference sequence). The CDR3 nucleotides are TGTGCCAGCAGCGACGGCGGATACGAGCAGTACTTC. Protein: CASSDGGYEQYF.

The chain couples TRBV19 to TRBJ1-1; weak D call: TRBD1 (5 bases). Deletions cut 7 bases from V and 0 bases from J, with 15 bases between. The CDR3 covers 15 residues. The germline CDR1 and CDR2 sequences are LNHDA and SQIVND (reference sequence). CDR3 sequence: CASTVQGRLNTEAFF. As DNA, the CDR3 is TGTGCCAGTACAGTCCAGGGCAGATTGAACACTGAAGCTTTCTTT.

This clone appeared once. This chain joins TRBV11-2 and TRBJ2-7; tentative D call: TRBD2 (6 bases). The CDR3 extends over 14 amino acids. Germline CDR1 is SGHAT and CDR2 is FQNNGV. Trimming cost V 5 bases and J 1 base, with 12 bases left between them. For the CDR3, the DNA is TGTGCCAGCAGCGTTAGCGGCAATTCCTACGAGCAGTACTTC. This gives the protein CASSVSGNSYEQYF.

The chain is built from TRBV27 and TRBJ1-2; the D gene is possibly TRBD1 (5 bases). The CDR3 loop spans 13 amino acids. Germline CDR1 is MNHEY and CDR2 is SMNVEV (reference sequence). V was trimmed by 8 bases and J by 7 bases, leaving 17 bases between them. CDR3 DNA sequence: TGTGCCAGCTTTGATGGGGCCCCGGGTGGCTACACCTTC. Encoded protein: CASFDGAPGGYTF.

V and J are TRBV19 and TRBJ1-5, with 8 bases identical to TRBD1. The junction had 3 bases not matched to a gene; V was cut back by 2 bases and J by 6 bases. The CDR3 runs 14 residues. Germline V gives CDR1 LNHDA, CDR2 SQIVND (reference sequence). The DNA of the CDR3 is TGTGCCAGTAGTATACAGGGGGCAGGTCAGCCCCAGCATTTT. Amino acids: CASSIQGAGQPQHF.

V and J are TRBV19 and TRBJ1-1; D might be TRBD1 (6 bases). Germline V gene sequence: CDR1 LNHDA, CDR2 SQIVND (reference sequence). With 5 bases removed from V and 6 bases from J, the gap between germline ends came to 10 bases. The CDR3 covers 12 residues. The CDR3 sequence is CASSLGAAEAFF. The DNA for the CDR3 is TGTGCCAGTAGTTTGGGGGCGGCTGAAGCTTTCTTT. The whole variable domain, filled in from reference TRBV19 and TRBJ1-1, reads DGGITQSPKYLFRKEGQNVTLSCEQNLNHDAMYWYRQDPGQGLRLIYYSQIVNDFQKGDIAEGYSVSREKKESFPLTVTSAQKNPTAFYLCASSLGAAEAFFGQGTRLTVV.

CDR3 coding DNA: TGTGCCAGTAGTACTACTTCCTACAATGAGCAGTTCTTC. This gives the protein CASSTTSYNEQFF. This chain uses TRBV19 with TRBJ2-1; D is ambiguous. Trimming left V 4 bases short and J 1 base short, with 5 bases between. CDR1 is LNHDA and CDR2 is SQIVND in the germline V gene (reference sequence). The CDR3 is 13 amino acids.

The V and J genes are TRBV6-2 or TRBV6-3 and TRBJ2-1; the D gene is possibly TRBD1 (6 bases). CDR3 length: 15 residues. The V gene's germline CDR1 is MNHEY and CDR2 SVGEGT. The V end was cut by 6 bases, the J end by 8 bases, with 20 bases between. The chain's CDR3 is CASSSGGTGQHEQFF. For the CDR3, the DNA is TGTGCCAGCAGCTCAGGTGGTACAGGGCAGCATGAGCAGTTCTTC.

This clone was seen only once. The chain couples TRBV12-3 or TRBV12-4 to TRBJ2-1; no reliable D call. V lost 8 bases and J 5 bases, leaving 7 bases between the germline ends. The CDR3 sequence is 11 residues long. The CDR3: CASQRNNEQFF. The CDR3 nucleotides read TGTGCCAGCCAGCGCAACAATGAGCAGTTCTTC.

This clone was recorded a few times. The rearrangement uses TRBV5-4 and TRBJ1-1; the match to TRBD1 covers 9 bases. The germline CDR1 and CDR2 sequences are SGHNT and YYREEE (reference sequence). V shed 0 bases and J 4 bases; nucleotides not matched to a gene: 7. CDR3 size: 16 residues. The CDR3 sequence is CASSLGGQGRSTEAFF. CDR3 bases: TGTGCCAGCAGCTTGGGGGGACAGGGAAGGAGCACTGAAGCTTTCTTT.

V gene TRBV2 combines with J gene TRBJ2-5; 13 nucleotides match TRBD2. J gave up 5 bases and V 11 bases, and 11 bases lay outside the gene matches. This CDR3 spans 15 amino acids. The V gene's germline CDR1 is SNHLY and CDR2 FYNNEI. CDR3 in amino acids: CAGTTGLAGTETQYF. CDR3 bases: TGTGCCGGAACCACGGGACTAGCGGGAACGGAGACCCAGTACTTC. Based on the CDR3 plus reference TRBV2 and TRBJ2-5, the full variable domain is EPEVTQTPSHQVTQMGQEVILRCVPISNHLYFYWYRQILGQKVEFLVSFYNNEISEKSEIFDDQFSVERPDGSNFTLKIRSTKLEDSAMYFCAGTTGLAGTETQYFGPGTRLLVL.